One T cell receptor (beta chain) is described in this entry. This specimen comes from a study of blood T cell repertoires in COVID-19. Overall study: Sources were T cells, B-cell-depleted T cells, or PBMCs; the material itself was cDNA or gDNA.

Per the study methods: Counts of nucleated cells, estimated from reference gene primer amplification, were obtained. Using immunoSEQ multiplex PCR, the repertoire was profiled, and TCRdb retains in-frame clones only, with some absent. Clonal size and the V and J genes are those of that table, whereas D and trimming came from the DNA. The sample has some 98,000 clones, approximately 82% seen once. The V and J ends lost 9 bases and 0 bases respectively, with 12 bases between them. Germline lookup yields CDR1 MDHEN and CDR2 SYDVKM. This CDR3 contains 14 residues. The sample comprised peripheral blood. The source of this sequence is a man aged 55 to 70 with acute or convalescent COVID-19. The rearrangement links TRBV28 to TRBJ1-5; D gene ambiguous. The CDR3 protein is CASKQRSSNQPQHF. Written as DNA, the CDR3 is TGTGCCAGTAAACAGAGAAGTAGCAATCAGCCCCAGCATTTT.